Listed below are T cell receptor beta chains from one sample, sequenced in a study of blood T cell repertoires in COVID-19. Some clones are missing from TCRdb's copy, which holds only in-frame ones; the method was immunoSEQ multiplex PCR. The repertoire holds just over 95,000 clones, with 82% as singletons. The sequencing sample was made of peripheral blood. Receptors were obtained from an elderly man with acute or convalescent COVID-19. CDR3s include the opening cysteine and the closing phenylalanine or tryptophan. Fields, in order: J gene, clone size, D gene, V gene, CDR3 DNA, CDR3 protein. D genes are given only for firm matches. Size is stated for part of the rows, as once, few or many counts, or as a class when the clone is expanded.

J: TRBJ1-5; size: NA; D: NA; V: TRBV5-1; DNA: TGCGCCAGCGCTTTGGACCCGGGACAATTTCGGCCCCAGCATTTT; CDR3: CASALDPGQFRPQHF
J: TRBJ2-3; size: NA; D: NA; V: TRBV1; DNA: TGCACCAGCAGCCAAGGAGGAGCGGAGTTCACAGATACGCAGTATTTT; CDR3: CTSSQGGAEFTDTQYF
J: TRBJ2-7; size: NA; D: NA; V: TRBV5-1; DNA: TGCGCCAGCAGCTTGGGGGCCAGGAACTACGAGCAGTACTTC; CDR3: CASSLGARNYEQYF
J: TRBJ2-3; size: NA; D: TRBD2; V: TRBV5-4; DNA: TGTGCCAGCAGCTCCCGGACTAGTCCCACAGATACGCAGTATTTT; CDR3: CASSSRTSPTDTQYF
J: TRBJ1-2; size: NA; D: TRBD1; V: TRBV12-3/TRBV12-4; DNA: TGTGCCAGCAGTAGGGACAGGCAATATGGCTACACCTTC; CDR3: CASSRDRQYGYTF
J: TRBJ1-2; size: NA; D: TRBD1; V: TRBV11-2; DNA: TGTGCCAGCAGCTTTGAGAGGACAGGGGCTGGCTACACCTTC; CDR3: CASSFERTGAGYTF
J: TRBJ2-7; size: NA; D: NA; V: TRBV21-1; DNA: TGTGCCAGCAGCAAGCGAGGGCCCCCTCTCTACGAGCAGTACTTC; CDR3: CASSKRGPPLYEQYF
J: TRBJ1-1; size: few; D: TRBD1; V: TRBV27; DNA: TGTGCCAGCAGTCACAGGGGGCTCACTGAAGCTTTCTTT; CDR3: CASSHRGLTEAFF
J: TRBJ2-3; size: NA; D: NA; V: TRBV3-1/TRBV3-2; DNA: TGTGCCAGCAGCCTCCGGGAGAGAGGGGGCTTGCCCCGCGATACGCAGTATTTT; CDR3: CASSLRERGGLPRDTQYF
J: TRBJ1-6; size: NA; D: NA; V: TRBV6-1; DNA: TGTGCCAGCAGTGAAGGAGGGAGCTCCTATAATTCACCCCTCCACTTT; CDR3: CASSEGGSSYNSPLHF
J: TRBJ1-2; size: NA; D: TRBD1; V: TRBV5-1; DNA: TGCGCCAGCAGCTTCAGGGGGAGTTATGGCTACACCTTC; CDR3: CASSFRGSYGYTF
J: TRBJ2-1; size: NA; D: NA; V: TRBV30; DNA: TGTGCCTGGAAAGGGGCCGAAAAGTACAATGAGCAGTTCTTC; CDR3: CAWKGAEKYNEQFF
J: TRBJ1-1; size: NA; D: NA; V: TRBV7-9; DNA: TGTGCCATTTCTCCCAGGGTCGGCCCTGAAGCTTTCTTT; CDR3: CAISPRVGPEAFF
J: TRBJ1-3; size: NA; D: NA; V: TRBV11-2; DNA: TGTGCCAGCAGCTTAGACAGGGTTGGAAACACCATATATTTT; CDR3: CASSLDRVGNTIYF
J: TRBJ1-3; size: few; D: TRBD1; V: TRBV6-2/TRBV6-3; DNA: TGTGCCAGCAGTCCAATACCGGGACAGGGGGCCACCATATATTTT; CDR3: CASSPIPGQGATIYF
J: TRBJ1-1; size: NA; D: NA; V: TRBV28; DNA: TGTGCCAGCAGTCCCATAGACACTGAAGCTTTCTTT; CDR3: CASSPIDTEAFF
J: TRBJ1-1; size: NA; D: NA; V: TRBV14; DNA: TGTGCCAGCAGCCAAGAAAACAGTCCGAACACTGAAGCTTTCTTT; CDR3: CASSQENSPNTEAFF
J: TRBJ1-5; size: NA; D: TRBD1; V: TRBV7-8; DNA: TGTGCCAGCAGCCCCCGGGACAGGGGCGTCCAGCCGAGCAATCAGCCCCAGCATTTT; CDR3: CASSPRDRGVQPSNQPQHF
J: TRBJ2-6; size: once; D: TRBD1; V: TRBV18; DNA: TGTGCCAGCTCACCCCGGGACAGGGGTGGGGCCAACGTCCTGACTTTC; CDR3: CASSPRDRGGANVLTF
J: TRBJ2-7; size: NA; D: NA; V: TRBV28; DNA: TGTGCCAGCAGTTTACGGCGGGTAAGAAACGAGCAGTACTTC; CDR3: CASSLRRVRNEQYF
J: TRBJ1-1; size: few; D: NA; V: TRBV5-4; DNA: TGTGCCACTAGGTTTAACACTGAAGCTTTCTTT; CDR3: CATRFNTEAFF
J: TRBJ1-1; size: few; D: TRBD1; V: TRBV11-3; DNA: TGTGCCACCTCAGAGGGGGCCGGGACTGAAGCTTTCTTT; CDR3: CATSEGAGTEAFF
J: TRBJ2-7; size: NA; D: TRBD1; V: TRBV6-5; DNA: TGTGCCAGCAGTCCTCGACAGGGATCCTACGAGCAGTACTTC; CDR3: CASSPRQGSYEQYF
J: TRBJ1-6; size: NA; D: TRBD1; V: TRBV2; DNA: TGTGCCAGCAGTGAAGCCGGGACAGGCTTGAATTCACCCCTCCACTTT; CDR3: CASSEAGTGLNSPLHF
J: TRBJ1-1; size: NA; D: NA; V: TRBV6-5; DNA: TGTGCCAGCACCCCGGCAGGGAAGAACACTGAAGCTTTCTTT; CDR3: CASTPAGKNTEAFF